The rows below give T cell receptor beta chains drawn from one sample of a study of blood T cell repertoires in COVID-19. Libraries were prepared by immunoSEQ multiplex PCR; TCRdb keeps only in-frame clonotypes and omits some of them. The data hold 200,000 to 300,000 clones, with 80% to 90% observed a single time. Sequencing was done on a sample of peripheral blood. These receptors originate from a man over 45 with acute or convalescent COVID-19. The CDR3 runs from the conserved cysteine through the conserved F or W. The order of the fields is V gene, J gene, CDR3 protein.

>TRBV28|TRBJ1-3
CASSSPGSSGNTIYF
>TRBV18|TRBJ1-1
CASSRQSTEAFF
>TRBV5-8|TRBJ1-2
CASSHGRIYGYTF
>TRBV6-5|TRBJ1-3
CAITRQGSGNTIYF
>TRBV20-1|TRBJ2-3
CSASVPSTDTQYF
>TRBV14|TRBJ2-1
CASSQAYEQFF
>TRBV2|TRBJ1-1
CASSEPGQGRNTEAFF
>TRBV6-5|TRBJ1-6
CASSYSRSDNIPLHF
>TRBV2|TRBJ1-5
CASSEARLYQPQHF
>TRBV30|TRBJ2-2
CACGSHQNTGELFF
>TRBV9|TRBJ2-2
CASSVVGGSGELFF
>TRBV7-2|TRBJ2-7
CASSLAPTSGGTTVGEQYF
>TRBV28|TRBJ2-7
CASSLPQGGYYEQYF
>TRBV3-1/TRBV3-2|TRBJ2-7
CASSHGTSGSWEQYF
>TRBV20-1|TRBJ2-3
CSASLGGRGSDTQYF
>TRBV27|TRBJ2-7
CASSLSTGTYEQYF
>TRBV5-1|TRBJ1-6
CASSPRGVEFSSYNSPLHF
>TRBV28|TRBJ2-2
CASSFFFGRLGGDSTGELFF
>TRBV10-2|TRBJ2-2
CASRAGTGAPGELFF
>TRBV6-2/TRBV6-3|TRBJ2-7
CASSLAGRLNEQYF
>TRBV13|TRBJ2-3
CASSRLAGPDTQYF
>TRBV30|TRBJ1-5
CAWSLAASNQPQHF
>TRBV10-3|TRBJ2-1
CAISESGPSGGNEQFF
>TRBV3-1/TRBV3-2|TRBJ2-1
CASSQGAGGTYNEQFF
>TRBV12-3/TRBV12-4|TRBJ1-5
CASRQQDQPQHF
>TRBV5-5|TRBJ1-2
CASDRVGGPNYGYTF
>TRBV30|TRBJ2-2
CAWSPREREGIIPGELFF
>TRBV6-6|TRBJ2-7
CASRRLGGMAEQYF
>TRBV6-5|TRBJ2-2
CANGEGNTGELFF